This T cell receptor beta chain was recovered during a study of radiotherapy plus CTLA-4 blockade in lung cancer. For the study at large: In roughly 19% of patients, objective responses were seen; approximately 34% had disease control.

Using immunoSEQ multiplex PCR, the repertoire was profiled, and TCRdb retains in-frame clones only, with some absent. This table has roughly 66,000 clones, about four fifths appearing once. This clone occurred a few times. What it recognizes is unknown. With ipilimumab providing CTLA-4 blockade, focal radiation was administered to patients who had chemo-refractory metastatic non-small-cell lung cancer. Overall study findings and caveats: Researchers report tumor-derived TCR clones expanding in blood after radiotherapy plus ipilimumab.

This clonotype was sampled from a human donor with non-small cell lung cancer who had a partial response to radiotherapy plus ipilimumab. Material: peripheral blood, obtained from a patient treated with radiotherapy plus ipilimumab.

DNA of the CDR3: TGTGCCAGTAGTATCGGCGGAGGGGTATCCTACGAGCAGTACTTC. Translating it yields CASSIGGGVSYEQYF. The chain combines TRBV19 with TRBJ2-7, with a tentative D call TRBD2 (6 bases). Germline loops: CDR1 LNHDA, CDR2 SQIVND (reference sequence). The CDR3 contains 15 residues. The V gene lost 3 bases and the J gene lost 1 base, with 13 bases spanning the gap. Supplemented by reference TRBV19 and TRBJ2-7, the full variable domain reads DGGITQSPKYLFRKEGQNVTLSCEQNLNHDAMYWYRQDPGQGLRLIYYSQIVNDFQKGDIAEGYSVSREKKESFPLTVTSAQKNPTAFYLCASSIGGGVSYEQYFGPGTRLTVT.